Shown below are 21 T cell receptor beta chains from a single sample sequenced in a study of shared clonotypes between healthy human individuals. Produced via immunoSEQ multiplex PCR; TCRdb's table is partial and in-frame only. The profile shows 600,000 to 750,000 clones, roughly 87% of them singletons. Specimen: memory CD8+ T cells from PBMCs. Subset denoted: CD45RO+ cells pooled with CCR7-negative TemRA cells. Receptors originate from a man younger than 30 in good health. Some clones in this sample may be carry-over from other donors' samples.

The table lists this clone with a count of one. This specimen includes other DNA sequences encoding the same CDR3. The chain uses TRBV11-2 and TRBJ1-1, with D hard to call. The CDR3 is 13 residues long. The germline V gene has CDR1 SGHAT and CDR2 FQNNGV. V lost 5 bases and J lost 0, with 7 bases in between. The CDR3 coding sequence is TGTGCCAGCAGCCTCGACCTGAACACTGAAGCTTTCTTT. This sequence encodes CASSLDLNTEAFF.

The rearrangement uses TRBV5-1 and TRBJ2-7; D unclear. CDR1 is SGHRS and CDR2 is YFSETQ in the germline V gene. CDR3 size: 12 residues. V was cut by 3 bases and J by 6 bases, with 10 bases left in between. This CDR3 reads CASSYSTGEQYF. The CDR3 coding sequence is TGCGCCAGCAGCTACTCTACTGGCGAGCAGTACTTC.

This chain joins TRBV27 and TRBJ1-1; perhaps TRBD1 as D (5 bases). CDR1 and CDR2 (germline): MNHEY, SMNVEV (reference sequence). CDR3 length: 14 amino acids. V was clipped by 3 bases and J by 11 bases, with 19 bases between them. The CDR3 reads CASSFIYVDSSAFF. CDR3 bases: TGTGCCAGCAGTTTCATATATGTTGACAGTTCGGCTTTCTTT.

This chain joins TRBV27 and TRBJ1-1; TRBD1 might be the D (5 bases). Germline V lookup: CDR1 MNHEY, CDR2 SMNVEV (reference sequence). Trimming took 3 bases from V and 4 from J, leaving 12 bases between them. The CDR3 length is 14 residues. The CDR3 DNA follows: TGTGCCAGCAGTTTCGGCAATAGGGGCACTGAAGCTTTCTTT. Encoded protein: CASSFGNRGTEAFF.

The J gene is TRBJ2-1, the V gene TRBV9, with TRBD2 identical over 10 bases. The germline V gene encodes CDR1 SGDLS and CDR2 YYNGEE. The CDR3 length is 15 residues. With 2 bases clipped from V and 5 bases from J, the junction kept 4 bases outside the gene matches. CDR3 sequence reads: CASSVSGRANNEQFF. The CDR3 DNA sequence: TGTGCCAGCAGCGTGAGCGGGAGGGCGAACAATGAGCAGTTCTTC.

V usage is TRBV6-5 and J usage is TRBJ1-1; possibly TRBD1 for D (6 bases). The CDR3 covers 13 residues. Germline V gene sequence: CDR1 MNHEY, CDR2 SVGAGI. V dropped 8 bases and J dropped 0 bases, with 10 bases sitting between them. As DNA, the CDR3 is TGTGCCAGCGCGGACAGAATGAACACTGAAGCTTTCTTT. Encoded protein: CASADRMNTEAFF.

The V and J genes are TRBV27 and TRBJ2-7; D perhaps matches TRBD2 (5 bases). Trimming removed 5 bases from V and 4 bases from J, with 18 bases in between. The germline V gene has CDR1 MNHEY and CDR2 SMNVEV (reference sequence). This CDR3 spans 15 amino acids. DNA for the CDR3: TGTGCCAGCAGTCCATTCCGGGAAGCCCGGTACGAGCAGTACTTC. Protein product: CASSPFREARYEQYF.

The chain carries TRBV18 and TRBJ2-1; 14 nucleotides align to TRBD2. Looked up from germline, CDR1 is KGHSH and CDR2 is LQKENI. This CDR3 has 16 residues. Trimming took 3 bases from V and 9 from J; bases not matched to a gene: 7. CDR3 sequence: CASSPGLAGGRGEQFF. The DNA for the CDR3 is TGTGCCAGCTCACCCGGACTAGCGGGAGGTCGGGGTGAGCAGTTCTTC.

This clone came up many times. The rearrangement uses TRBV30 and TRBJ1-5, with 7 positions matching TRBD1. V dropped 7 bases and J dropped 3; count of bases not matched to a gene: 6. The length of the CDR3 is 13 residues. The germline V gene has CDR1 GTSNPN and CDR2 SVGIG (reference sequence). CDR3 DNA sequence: TGTGCCTTCTCCGGGACAGTCAATCAGCCCCAGCATTTT. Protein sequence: CAFSGTVNQPQHF.

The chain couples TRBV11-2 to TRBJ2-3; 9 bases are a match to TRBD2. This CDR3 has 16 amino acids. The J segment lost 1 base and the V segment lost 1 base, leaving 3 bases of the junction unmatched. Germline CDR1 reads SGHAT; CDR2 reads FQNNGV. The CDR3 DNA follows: TGTGCCAGCAGCTTAGTGCCTAGCGGGGGCACAGATACGCAGTATTTT. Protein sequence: CASSLVPSGGTDTQYF.

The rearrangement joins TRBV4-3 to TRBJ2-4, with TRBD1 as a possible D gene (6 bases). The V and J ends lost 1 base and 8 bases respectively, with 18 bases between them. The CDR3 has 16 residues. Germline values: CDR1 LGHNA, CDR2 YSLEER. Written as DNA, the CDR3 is TGCGCCAGCAGCCAAGGGGGTTGGACAGCTCAAGACATTCAGTACTTC. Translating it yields CASSQGGWTAQDIQYF.

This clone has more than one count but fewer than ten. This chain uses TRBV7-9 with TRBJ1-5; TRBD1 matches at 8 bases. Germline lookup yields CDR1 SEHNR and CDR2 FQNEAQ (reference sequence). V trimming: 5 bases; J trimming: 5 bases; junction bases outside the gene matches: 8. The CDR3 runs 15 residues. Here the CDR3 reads CASSHRTGTDQPQHF. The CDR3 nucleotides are TGTGCCAGCAGCCATCGGACAGGGACCGATCAGCCCCAGCATTTT.

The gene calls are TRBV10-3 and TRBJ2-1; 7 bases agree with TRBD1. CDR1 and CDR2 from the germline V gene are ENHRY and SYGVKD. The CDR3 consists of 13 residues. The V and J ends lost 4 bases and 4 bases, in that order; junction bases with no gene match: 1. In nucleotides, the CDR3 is TGTGCCATCAGTGTGGGACAGTACAATGAGCAGTTCTTC. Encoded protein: CAISVGQYNEQFF.

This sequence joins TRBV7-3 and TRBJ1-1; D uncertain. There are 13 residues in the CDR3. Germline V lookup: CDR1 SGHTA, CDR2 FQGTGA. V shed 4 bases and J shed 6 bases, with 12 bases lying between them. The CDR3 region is CASSSGGRAEAFF. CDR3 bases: TGTGCCAGCAGCTCTGGAGGTAGGGCTGAAGCTTTCTTT.

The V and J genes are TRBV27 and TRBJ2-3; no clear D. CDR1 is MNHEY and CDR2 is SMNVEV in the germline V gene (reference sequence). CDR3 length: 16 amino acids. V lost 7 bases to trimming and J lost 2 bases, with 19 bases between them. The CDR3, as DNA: TGTGCCAGCAATCCCGCGTTTGGGGAAATCACAGATACGCAGTATTTT. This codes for CASNPAFGEITDTQYF.

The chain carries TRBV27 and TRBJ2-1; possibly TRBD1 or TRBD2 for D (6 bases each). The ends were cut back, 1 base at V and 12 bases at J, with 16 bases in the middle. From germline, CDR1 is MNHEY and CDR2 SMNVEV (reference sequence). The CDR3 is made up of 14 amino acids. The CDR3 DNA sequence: TGTGCCAGCAGTTTATTACAGGGACCCGGGAGGCAGTTCTTC. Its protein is CASSLLQGPGRQFF.

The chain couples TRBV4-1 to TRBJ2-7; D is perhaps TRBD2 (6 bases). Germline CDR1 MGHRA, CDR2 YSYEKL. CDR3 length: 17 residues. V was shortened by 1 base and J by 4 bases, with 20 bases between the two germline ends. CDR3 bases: TGCGCCAGCAGCCAAGCATTGTGGGGGAGGAATTTTTACGAGCAGTACTTC. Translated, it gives CASSQALWGRNFYEQYF.

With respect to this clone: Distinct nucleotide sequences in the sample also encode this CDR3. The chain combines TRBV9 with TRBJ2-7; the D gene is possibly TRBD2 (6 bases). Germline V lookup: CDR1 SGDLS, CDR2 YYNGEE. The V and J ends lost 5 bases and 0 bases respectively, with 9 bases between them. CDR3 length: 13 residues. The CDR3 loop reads CASSPGASYEQYF. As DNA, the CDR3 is TGTGCCAGCAGTCCGGGAGCCTCCTACGAGCAGTACTTC.

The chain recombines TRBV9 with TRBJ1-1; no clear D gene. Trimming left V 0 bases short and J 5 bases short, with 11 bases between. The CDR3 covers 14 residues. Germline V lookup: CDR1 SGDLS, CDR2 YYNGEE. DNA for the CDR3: TGTGCCAGCAGCGTAGGGGTTCCCCAAACTGAAGCTTTCTTT. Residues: CASSVGVPQTEAFF.

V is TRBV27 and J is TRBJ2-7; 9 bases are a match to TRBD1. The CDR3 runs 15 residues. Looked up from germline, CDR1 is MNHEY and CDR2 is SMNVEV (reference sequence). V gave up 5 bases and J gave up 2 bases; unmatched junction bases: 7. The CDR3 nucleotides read TGTGCCAGCAGTGTAACCGGGACAGGGACCTACGAGCAGTACTTC. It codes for CASSVTGTGTYEQYF.

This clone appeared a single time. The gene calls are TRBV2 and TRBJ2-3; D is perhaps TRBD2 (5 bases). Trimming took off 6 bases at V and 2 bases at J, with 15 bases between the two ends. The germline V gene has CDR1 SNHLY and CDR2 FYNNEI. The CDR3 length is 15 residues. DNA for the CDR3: TGTGCCAGCAGCCAAGGACTTTCCACCACAGATACGCAGTATTTT. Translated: CASSQGLSTTDTQYF.